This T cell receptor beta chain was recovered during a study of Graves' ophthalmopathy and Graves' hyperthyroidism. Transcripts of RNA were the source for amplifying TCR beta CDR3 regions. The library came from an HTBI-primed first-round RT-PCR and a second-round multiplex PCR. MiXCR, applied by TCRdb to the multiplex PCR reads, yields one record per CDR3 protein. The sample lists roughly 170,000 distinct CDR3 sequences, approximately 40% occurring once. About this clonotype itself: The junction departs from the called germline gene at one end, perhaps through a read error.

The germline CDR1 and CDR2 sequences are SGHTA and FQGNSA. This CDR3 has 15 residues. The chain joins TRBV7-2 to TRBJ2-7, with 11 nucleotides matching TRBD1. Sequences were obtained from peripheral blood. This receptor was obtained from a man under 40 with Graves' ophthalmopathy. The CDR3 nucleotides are TGCGCCAGCAGCTCGGAGGGGACAGGGGGTGCCGAGCAGTACTTC. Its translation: CASSSEGTGGAEQYF.